This T cell receptor beta chain was retrieved from a study of molecular identifiers for immune sequencing clone quantification. The CDR3 is 11 amino acids. Germline values: CDR1 KGHDR, CDR2 SFDVKD. V was cut by 8 bases and J by 7 bases, with 10 bases left in between. This clonotype has a count of ten or more. In TCRdb, the PCR reads were re-called with MiXCR into one record per CDR3 protein. The data show just under 65,000 distinct CDR3 sequences, with less than 20% seen just once and 1.4% to 1.5% held by the top ten. The sample was naive CD8+ T cells from blood, with Jurkat cell RNA spiked in. Specified subset: FACS-sorted CD8+CD4-CCR7+CD45RA+ naive T cells. The clonotype was recovered from a human donor in good health. Some libraries in this study had Jurkat cell RNA spiked in. The V and J genes are TRBV24-1 and TRBJ1-1; no clear D gene. CDR3 sequence reads: CATMTDREAFF. DNA for the CDR3: TGTGCCACCATGACTGACCGTGAAGCTTTCTTT.